A single sample is the source of the 20 T cell receptor beta chains below, sequenced in a study of neoadjuvant anti-PD-1 for oral cavity cancer. Generated by immunoSEQ multiplex PCR, the TCRdb table keeps only in-frame clones and is missing some. The data hold 15,000 to 20,000 clones, with approximately 70% observed a single time. Sample: PBMCs, taken before nivolumab (anti-PD-1) treatment. All receptors come from a person between 40 and 85 years old with oral cavity squamous cell carcinoma.

This chain links TRBV15 with TRBJ1-3, with TRBD1 matching over 8 bases. Germline loops: CDR1 LNHNV, CDR2 YYDKDF (reference sequence). The CDR3 is made up of 17 amino acids. V shed 5 bases, J shed 2 bases, and the junction held 11 bases outside the gene matches. The CDR3 bases are TGTGCCACCAGCTCCAGGACAGGGCCAAAAGCTGGAAACACCATATATTTT. Protein: CATSSRTGPKAGNTIYF.

This clone appeared a few times. In DNA, the CDR3 is TGTGCCAGCAGCCCGGGGGGATACGAGCAGTACTTC. Translating gives CASSPGGYEQYF. The V call is TRBV7-2, the J call TRBJ2-7; the match to TRBD2 covers 7 bases. Per the germline V gene, CDR1 is SGHTA and CDR2 is FQGNSA. CDR3 length: 12 residues. The V and J ends lost 5 bases and 4 bases, in that order; junction bases with no gene match: 2. Combining the CDR3 with reference TRBV7-2 and TRBJ2-7 gives the whole variable domain GAGVSQSPSNKVTEKGKDVELRCDPISGHTALYWYRQSLGQGLEFLIYFQGNSAPDKSGLPSDRFSAERTGGSVSTLTIQRTQQEDSAVYLCASSPGGYEQYFGPGTRLTVT.

The chain recombines TRBV1 with TRBJ2-3; the DNA was not compared with TRBD2, the D call given in the table. TRBV1 corresponds to a pseudogene. CDR3 size: 19 residues. In DNA form, the CDR3 reads TGCACCAGCAGCCATGTTAGCGGGAGCTCAGAGAAACGCACAGATACGCAGTATTTT. This codes for CTSSHVSGSSEKRTDTQYF.

The chain couples TRBV11-2 to TRBJ2-3; 9 nucleotides align to TRBD2. CDR3 size: 15 residues. Germline loops: CDR1 SGHAT, CDR2 FQNNGV. V gave up 6 bases and J gave up 4 bases; unmatched junction bases: 8. The CDR3 spells CASRPLAGSSDTQYF. Here the CDR3 DNA reads TGTGCCAGCAGGCCGCTAGCGGGGAGCTCAGATACGCAGTATTTT.

V is TRBV5-1 and J is TRBJ1-1; D is possibly TRBD1 (5 bases). This CDR3 contains 14 residues. Germline CDR1 is SGHRS and CDR2 is YFSETQ. Trimming took 2 bases from V and 0 from J, leaving 8 bases between them. CDR3 coding DNA: TGCGCCAGCAGCTTACAGGCCCTGAACACTGAAGCTTTCTTT. Amino acids: CASSLQALNTEAFF.

The gene calls are TRBV7-8 and TRBJ2-1, with 13 bases matching TRBD2. The trim removed 4 bases at V and 0 bases at J, leaving 3 bases unmatched. Germline CDR1 and CDR2: SGHVS and FQNEAQ. The length of the CDR3 is 17 residues. In DNA form, the CDR3 reads TGTGCCAGCAGCTCGAGGACTAGCGGGAGCTCCTACAATGAGCAGTTCTTC. This sequence encodes CASSSRTSGSSYNEQFF.

This clone was seen only once. This chain links TRBV19 with TRBJ1-2; TRBD1 agrees at 7 bases. The CDR3 totals 15 residues. After removal of 4 bases from V and 4 bases from J, the junction contained 9 bases not matched to a gene. The germline CDR1 and CDR2 sequences are LNHDA and SQIVND (reference sequence). The CDR3: CASSRTRGPGYGYTF. The CDR3 bases are TGTGCCAGTAGTAGAACTAGGGGGCCCGGCTATGGCTACACCTTC.

J is TRBJ2-1 and V is TRBV29-1; D is possibly TRBD1 or TRBD2 (7 bases each). Looked up from germline, CDR1 is SQVTM and CDR2 is ANQGSEA. V shed 5 bases and J shed 10 bases, with 18 bases lying between them. The CDR3 sequence is 13 residues long. Written as DNA, the CDR3 is TGCAGCGTTCGGCCAGGGGGGGCGAGGGAGCAGTTCTTC. It is translated as CSVRPGGAREQFF.

The genes are TRBV6-1 and TRBJ2-7; D remains ambiguous. V lost 7 bases, J lost 0 bases, and 13 bases lay in between. The CDR3 is 14 amino acids. The germline CDR1 and CDR2 sequences are MNHNS and SASEGT. The DNA for the CDR3 is TGTGCCAGCATAAATCGGGTGAACTCCTACGAGCAGTACTTC. Protein product: CASINRVNSYEQYF.

This clone was seen a few times. This chain joins TRBV27 and TRBJ2-6; no definite D call. V lost 3 bases, J lost 2 bases, and 8 bases lay in between. The CDR3 length is 15 residues. In germline, CDR1 is MNHEY, CDR2 SMNVEV (reference sequence). The CDR3 is CASSLNPTGANVLTF. DNA for the CDR3: TGTGCCAGCAGTTTGAATCCTACTGGGGCCAACGTCCTGACTTTC.

The CDR3 sequence is CAWSVRHEQYF. The CDR3 DNA sequence: TGTGCCTGGAGTGTAAGGCACGAGCAGTACTTC. This sequence joins TRBV30 and TRBJ2-7; D not resolved. CDR3 length equals 11 residues. Trimming took off 0 bases at V and 5 bases at J, with 5 bases between the two ends. Germline V lookup: CDR1 GTSNPN, CDR2 SVGIG (reference sequence).

The chain combines TRBV2 with TRBJ2-5; 7 nucleotides match TRBD1. This CDR3 is built from 14 residues. Germline V gene data show CDR1 as SNHLY and CDR2 as FYNNEI. The V and J ends lost 6 bases and 4 bases, in that order; junction bases with no gene match: 8. The CDR3 loop reads CASRPDRDRETQYF. CDR3 sequence (DNA): TGTGCCAGCAGGCCTGACAGGGATCGAGAGACCCAGTACTTC. Full variable domain (rest looked up from reference TRBV2 and TRBJ2-5): EPEVTQTPSHQVTQMGQEVILRCVPISNHLYFYWYRQILGQKVEFLVSFYNNEISEKSEIFDDQFSVERPDGSNFTLKIRSTKLEDSAMYFCASRPDRDRETQYFGPGTRLLVL.

This clone came up a few times. This chain uses TRBV2 with TRBJ2-3; the D gene is possibly TRBD1 (5 bases). V lost 4 bases to trimming and J lost 1 base, with 12 bases between them. Germline V lookup: CDR1 SNHLY, CDR2 FYNNEI. The CDR3 totals 15 residues. The CDR3 DNA sequence: TGTGCCAGCAGTGGGCAGGGATTGCGCACAGATACGCAGTATTTT. Its protein product is CASSGQGLRTDTQYF.

The V gene is TRBV6-1, the J gene TRBJ1-2; D is possibly TRBD1 (5 bases). Trimming removed 4 bases from V and 7 bases from J, with 16 bases in between. The CDR3 runs to 14 residues. CDR1 and CDR2 (germline): MNHNS, SASEGT. The CDR3 spells CASSGQLGVGGYTF. The CDR3, as DNA: TGTGCCAGCAGTGGACAATTGGGGGTAGGTGGCTACACCTTC.

This clone appeared once. The chain combines TRBV28 with TRBJ2-7, with TRBD1 identical over 10 bases. The ends lost 5 bases at V and 1 base at J; junction bases unmatched: 5. Germline assignment: CDR1 MDHEN and CDR2 SYDVKM. The CDR3 is 15 amino acids. This CDR3 reads CASSPGDRGSYEQYF. DNA of the CDR3: TGTGCCAGCAGTCCTGGGGACAGGGGATCCTACGAGCAGTACTTC.

The rearrangement joins TRBV30 to TRBJ2-3; D unclear. The V end lost 2 bases, the J end lost 2 bases, and 8 bases lay between the germline ends. CDR3 size: 13 residues. The germline V gene encodes CDR1 GTSNPN and CDR2 SVGIG (reference sequence). CDR3 DNA sequence: TGTGCCTGGAGTAGGTCCTCCACAGATACGCAGTATTTT. This encodes CAWSRSSTDTQYF.

The genes are TRBV25-1 and TRBJ2-7; D not certain. The germline V and J ends were trimmed by 1 base and 5 bases, with 15 bases remaining between them. CDR3 length equals 15 residues. Germline V gene sequence: CDR1 MGHDK, CDR2 SYGVNS. This CDR3 is CASSESETNRHEQYF. CDR3 coding DNA: TGTGCCAGCAGTGAATCAGAGACAAATAGACACGAGCAGTACTTC.

The table lists this clone with a few counts. V and J are TRBV28 and TRBJ2-3, with D hard to call. The CDR3 has 12 residues. The germline V and J ends were trimmed by 1 base and 8 bases, with 7 bases remaining between them. Per germline, CDR1 MDHEN and CDR2 SYDVKM. The CDR3 is CASSLSPGTQYF. CDR3 in DNA: TGTGCCAGCAGTTTATCACCGGGTACGCAGTATTTT. Based on the CDR3 plus reference TRBV28 and TRBJ2-3, the full variable domain is DVKVTQSSRYLVKRTGEKVFLECVQDMDHENMFWYRQDPGLGLRLIYFSYDVKMKEKGDIPEGYSVSREKKERFSLILESASTNQTSMYLCASSLSPGTQYFGPGTRLTVL.

The chain is built from TRBV19 and TRBJ2-7; perhaps TRBD1 as D (7 bases). V dropped 10 bases and J dropped 6 bases, with 19 bases sitting between them. The CDR3 runs 13 residues. The germline V gene encodes CDR1 LNHDA and CDR2 SQIVND (reference sequence). CDR3 in DNA: TGTGCCACCAGGCTGCGACAGGGACTCGAGCAGTACTTC. This gives the protein CATRLRQGLEQYF.

This clone was counted a few times. V and J are TRBV6-4 and TRBJ2-1, with D possibly TRBD1 on 5 matching bases. Trimming left V 5 bases short and J 9 bases short, with 14 bases between. The CDR3 consists of 13 residues. Looked up from germline, CDR1 is MRHNA and CDR2 is SNTAGT. The CDR3 spells CASSLEGEGEQFF. As DNA, the CDR3 is TGTGCCAGCAGTTTGGAAGGGGAAGGTGAGCAGTTCTTC.